The subject of this entry is one T cell receptor beta chain. Its antigen is as yet unknown. Measured with immunoSEQ multiplex PCR; TCRdb has only the in-frame clones, and not every one. The sample holds approximately 44,000 clones, about 96% seen once. This sample is part of a study of T cell clonotyping in hematopoietic cell transplantation. Study observations and caveats: Pathologically expanded recipient clonotypes increased progressively from day 30 to day 180 as diversity fell. At the given depth, recipient repertoires were over 95% de novo clonotypes.

This TCR was sampled from a man between 25 and 39 years old in good health. Some clones in this sample may be carry-over from other donors' samples. The sequenced material came from peripheral blood mononuclear cells.

The CDR3 region has the DNA TGCGCCAGCAGCCCCGGGGCACAGGGGAGCACCCTCCACTTT. It yields the protein CASSPGAQGSTLHF. The V and J genes are TRBV5-1 and TRBJ1-6; 7 bases line up with TRBD1. The germline CDR1 and CDR2 sequences are SGHRS and YFSETQ. Germline trimming cut 4 bases from V and 14 bases from J; bases unmatched to any gene: 12. This CDR3 has 14 amino acids.